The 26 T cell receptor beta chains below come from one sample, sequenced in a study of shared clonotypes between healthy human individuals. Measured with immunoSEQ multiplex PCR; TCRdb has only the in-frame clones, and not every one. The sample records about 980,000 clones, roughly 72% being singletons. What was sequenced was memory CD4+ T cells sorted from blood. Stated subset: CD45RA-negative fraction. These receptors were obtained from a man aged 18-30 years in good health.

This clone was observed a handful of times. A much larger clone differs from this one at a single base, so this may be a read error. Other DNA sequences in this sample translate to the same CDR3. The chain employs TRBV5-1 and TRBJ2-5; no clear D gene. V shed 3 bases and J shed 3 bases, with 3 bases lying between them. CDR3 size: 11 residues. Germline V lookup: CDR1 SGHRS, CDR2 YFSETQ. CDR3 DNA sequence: TGCGCCAGCAGCTGGGAAGAGACCCAGTACTTC. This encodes CASSWEETQYF. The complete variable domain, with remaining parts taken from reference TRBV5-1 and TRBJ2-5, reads KAGVTQTPRYLIKTRGQQVTLSCSPISGHRSVSWYQQTPGQGLQFLFEYFSETQRNKGNFPGRFSGRQFSNSRSEMNVSTLELGDSALYLCASSWEETQYFGPGTRLLVL.

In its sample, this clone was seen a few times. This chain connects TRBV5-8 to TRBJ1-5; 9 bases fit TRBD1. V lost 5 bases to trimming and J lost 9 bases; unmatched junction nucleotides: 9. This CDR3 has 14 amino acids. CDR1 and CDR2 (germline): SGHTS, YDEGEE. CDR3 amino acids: CASRRTGDDSPQHF. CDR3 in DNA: TGTGCCAGCAGACGGACAGGGGATGATTCGCCCCAGCATTTT. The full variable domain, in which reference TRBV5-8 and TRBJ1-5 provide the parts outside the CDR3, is EAGVTQSPTHLIKTRGQQATLRCSPISGHTSVYWYQQALGLGLQFLLWYDEGEERNRGNFPPRFSGRQFPNYSSELNVNALELEDSALYLCASRRTGDDSPQHFGDGTRLSIL.

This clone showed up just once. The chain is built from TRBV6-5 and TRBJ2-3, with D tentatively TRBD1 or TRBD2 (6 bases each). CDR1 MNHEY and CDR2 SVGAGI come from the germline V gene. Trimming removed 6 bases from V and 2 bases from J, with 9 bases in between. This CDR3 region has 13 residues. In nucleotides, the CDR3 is TGTGCCAGCAGGCCGGGGGCCACAGATACGCAGTATTTT. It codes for CASRPGATDTQYF.

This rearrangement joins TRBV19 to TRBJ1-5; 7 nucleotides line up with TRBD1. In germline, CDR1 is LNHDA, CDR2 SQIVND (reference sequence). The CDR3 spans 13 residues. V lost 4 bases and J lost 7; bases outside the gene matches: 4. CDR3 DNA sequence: TGTGCCAGTAGTACCACCAGGGGGCAGCCCCAGCATTTT. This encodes CASSTTRGQPQHF.

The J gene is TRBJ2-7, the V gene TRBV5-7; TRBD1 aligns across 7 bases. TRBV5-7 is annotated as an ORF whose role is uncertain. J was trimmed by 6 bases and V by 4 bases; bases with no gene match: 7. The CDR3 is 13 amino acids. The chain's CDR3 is CASSPGQAVEQYF. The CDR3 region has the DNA TGTGCCAGCAGCCCCGGACAGGCGGTCGAGCAGTACTTC.

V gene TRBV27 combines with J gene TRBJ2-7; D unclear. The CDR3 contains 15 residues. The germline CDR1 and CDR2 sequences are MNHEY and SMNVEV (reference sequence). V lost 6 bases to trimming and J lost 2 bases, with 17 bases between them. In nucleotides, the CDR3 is TGTGCCAGCAGGCCCATGTCCGTACAGACCTACGAGCAGTACTTC. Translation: CASRPMSVQTYEQYF.

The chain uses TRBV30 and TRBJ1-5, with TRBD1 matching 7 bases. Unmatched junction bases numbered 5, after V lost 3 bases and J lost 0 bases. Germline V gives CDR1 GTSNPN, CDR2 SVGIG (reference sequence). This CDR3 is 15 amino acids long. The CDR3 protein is CAWRSGQSSNQPQHF. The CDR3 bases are TGTGCCTGGAGGTCGGGACAGAGTAGCAATCAGCCCCAGCATTTT.

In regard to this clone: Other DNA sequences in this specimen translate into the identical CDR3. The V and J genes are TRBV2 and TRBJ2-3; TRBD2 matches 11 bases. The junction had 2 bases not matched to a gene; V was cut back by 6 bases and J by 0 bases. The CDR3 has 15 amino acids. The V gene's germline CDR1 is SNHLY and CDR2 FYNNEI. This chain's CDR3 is CASRRTSGSTDTQYF. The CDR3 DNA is TGTGCCAGCAGGCGGACTAGCGGGAGCACAGATACGCAGTATTTT.

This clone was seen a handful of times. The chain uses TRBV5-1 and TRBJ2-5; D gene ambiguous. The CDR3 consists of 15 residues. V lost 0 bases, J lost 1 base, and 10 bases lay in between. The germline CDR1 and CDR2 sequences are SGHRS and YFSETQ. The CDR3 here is CASSLVSEPQETQYF. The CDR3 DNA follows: TGCGCCAGCAGCTTGGTATCGGAGCCCCAAGAGACCCAGTACTTC.

The CDR3 region has the DNA TGTGCCAGCAGCTTGGAAGCGGGAGCTCGGGCAGATACGCAGTATTTT. As protein: CASSLEAGARADTQYF. The chain couples TRBV5-4 to TRBJ2-3; 8 bases fit TRBD2. The V and J ends lost 0 bases and 4 bases, in that order; junction bases with no gene match: 7. Germline CDR1 SGHNT, CDR2 YYREEE (reference sequence). The CDR3 is 16 amino acids.

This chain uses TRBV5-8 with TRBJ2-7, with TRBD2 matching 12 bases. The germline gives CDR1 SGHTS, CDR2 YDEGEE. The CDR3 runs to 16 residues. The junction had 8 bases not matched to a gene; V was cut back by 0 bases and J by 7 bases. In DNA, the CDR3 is TGTGCCAGCAGCTTGGTAAAACTAGCGGGGGGAGAGGAGCAGTACTTC. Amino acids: CASSLVKLAGGEEQYF. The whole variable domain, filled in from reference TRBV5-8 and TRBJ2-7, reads EAGVTQSPTHLIKTRGQQATLRCSPISGHTSVYWYQQALGLGLQFLLWYDEGEERNRGNFPPRFSGRQFPNYSSELNVNALELEDSALYLCASSLVKLAGGEEQYFGPGTRLTVT.

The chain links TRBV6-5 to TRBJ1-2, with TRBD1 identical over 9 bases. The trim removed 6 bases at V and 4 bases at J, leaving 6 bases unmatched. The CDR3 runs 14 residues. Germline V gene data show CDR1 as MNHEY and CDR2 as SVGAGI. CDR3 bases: TGTGCCAGCAGGCAGCCGGGACAGGGCTATGGCTACACCTTC. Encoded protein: CASRQPGQGYGYTF.

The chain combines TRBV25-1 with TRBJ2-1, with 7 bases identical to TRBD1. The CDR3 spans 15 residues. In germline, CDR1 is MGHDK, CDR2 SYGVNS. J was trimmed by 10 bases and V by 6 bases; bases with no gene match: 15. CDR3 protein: CASSDPERGRTEQFF. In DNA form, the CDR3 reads TGTGCCAGCAGCGATCCCGAGAGGGGGCGGACCGAGCAGTTCTTC.

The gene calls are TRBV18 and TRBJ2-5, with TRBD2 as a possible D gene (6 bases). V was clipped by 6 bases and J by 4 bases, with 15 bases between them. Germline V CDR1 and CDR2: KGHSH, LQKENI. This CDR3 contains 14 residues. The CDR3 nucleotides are TGTGCCAGCTCCATGATTAATAGCGGAGAGACCCAGTACTTC. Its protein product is CASSMINSGETQYF.

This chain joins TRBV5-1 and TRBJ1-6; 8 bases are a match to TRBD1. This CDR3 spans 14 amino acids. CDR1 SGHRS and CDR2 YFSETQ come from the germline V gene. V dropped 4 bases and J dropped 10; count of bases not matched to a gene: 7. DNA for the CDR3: TGCGCCAGCAGCCCAGGACAGGGAAACTCACCCCTCCACTTT. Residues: CASSPGQGNSPLHF.

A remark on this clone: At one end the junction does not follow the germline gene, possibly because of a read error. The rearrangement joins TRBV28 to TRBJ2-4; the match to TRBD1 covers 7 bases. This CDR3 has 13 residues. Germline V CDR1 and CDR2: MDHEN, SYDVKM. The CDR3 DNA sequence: TGTGCCAGCAGTCCGACAGGGTCGAGGATTAAGGCCTTC. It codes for CASSPTGSRIKAF.

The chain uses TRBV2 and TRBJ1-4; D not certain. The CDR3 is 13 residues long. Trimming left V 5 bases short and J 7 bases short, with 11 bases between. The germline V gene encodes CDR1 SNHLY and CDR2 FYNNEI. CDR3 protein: CASSILVGEKLFF. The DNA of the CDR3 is TGTGCCAGCAGTATCCTCGTGGGTGAAAAACTGTTTTTT. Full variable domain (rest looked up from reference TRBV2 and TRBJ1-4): EPEVTQTPSHQVTQMGQEVILRCVPISNHLYFYWYRQILGQKVEFLVSFYNNEISEKSEIFDDQFSVERPDGSNFTLKIRSTKLEDSAMYFCASSILVGEKLFFGSGTQLSVL.

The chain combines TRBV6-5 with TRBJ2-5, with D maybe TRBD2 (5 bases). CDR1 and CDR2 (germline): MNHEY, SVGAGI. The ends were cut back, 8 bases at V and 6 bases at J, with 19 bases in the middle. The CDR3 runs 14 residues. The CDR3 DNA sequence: TGTGCCAGCTCGGCCTTAGTCCTCGGGAAGACCCAGTACTTC. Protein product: CASSALVLGKTQYF.

CDR3 in DNA: TGTGCCTGGGCCGGGACAAGAGGTTCACCCCTCCACTTT. Encoded protein: CAWAGTRGSPLHF. The chain couples TRBV30 to TRBJ1-6; D is possibly TRBD1 (6 bases). The germline V and J ends were trimmed by 5 bases and 9 bases, with 14 bases remaining between them. In germline, CDR1 is GTSNPN, CDR2 SVGIG (reference sequence). This CDR3 spans 13 amino acids.

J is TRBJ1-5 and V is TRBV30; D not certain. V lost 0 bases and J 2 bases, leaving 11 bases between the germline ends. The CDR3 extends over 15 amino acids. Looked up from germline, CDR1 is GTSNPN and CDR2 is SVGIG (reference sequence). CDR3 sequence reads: CAWSVAGTGNQPQHF. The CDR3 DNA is TGTGCCTGGAGTGTTGCGGGTACGGGCAATCAGCCCCAGCATTTT.

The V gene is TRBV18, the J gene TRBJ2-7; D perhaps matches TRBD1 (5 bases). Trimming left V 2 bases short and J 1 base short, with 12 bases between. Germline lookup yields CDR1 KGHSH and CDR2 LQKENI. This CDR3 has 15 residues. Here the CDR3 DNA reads TGTGCCAGCTCACCAAACCCAGGGATTTCCTACGAGCAGTACTTC. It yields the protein CASSPNPGISYEQYF.

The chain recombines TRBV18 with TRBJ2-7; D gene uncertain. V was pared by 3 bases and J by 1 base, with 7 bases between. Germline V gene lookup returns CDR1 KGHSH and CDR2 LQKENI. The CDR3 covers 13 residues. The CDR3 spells CASSPLNSYEQYF. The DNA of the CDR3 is TGTGCCAGCTCACCCCTAAATTCCTACGAGCAGTACTTC.

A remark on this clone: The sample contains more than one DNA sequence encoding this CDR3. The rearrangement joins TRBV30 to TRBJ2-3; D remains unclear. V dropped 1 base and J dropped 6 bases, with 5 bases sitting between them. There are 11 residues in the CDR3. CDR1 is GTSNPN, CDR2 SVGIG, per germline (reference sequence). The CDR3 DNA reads TGTGCCTGGAGTGGGCGGGATACGCAGTATTTT. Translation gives CAWSGRDTQYF.

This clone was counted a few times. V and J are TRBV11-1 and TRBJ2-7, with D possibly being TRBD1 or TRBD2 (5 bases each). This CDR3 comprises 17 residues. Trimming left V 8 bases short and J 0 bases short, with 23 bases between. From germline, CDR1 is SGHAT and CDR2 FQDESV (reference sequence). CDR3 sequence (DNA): TGTGCCAGCCAAGCAGGGAGAAATTCCGGGCCCTCCTACGAGCAGTACTTC. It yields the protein CASQAGRNSGPSYEQYF.

The CDR3 spells CASSSQRIYGYTF. CDR3 coding DNA: TGTGCCAGCAGCTCTCAGAGGATCTATGGCTACACCTTC. J is TRBJ1-2 and V is TRBV7-8; D is undetermined. The CDR3 is 13 residues long. Germline V gene sequence: CDR1 SGHVS, CDR2 FQNEAQ. The V and J ends lost 4 bases and 4 bases respectively, with 10 bases between them.

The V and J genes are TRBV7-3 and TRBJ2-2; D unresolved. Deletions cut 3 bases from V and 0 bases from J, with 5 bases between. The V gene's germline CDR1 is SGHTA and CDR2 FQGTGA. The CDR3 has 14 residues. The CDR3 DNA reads TGTGCCAGCAGCTTGAGTCCGAACACCGGGGAGCTGTTTTTT. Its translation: CASSLSPNTGELFF.